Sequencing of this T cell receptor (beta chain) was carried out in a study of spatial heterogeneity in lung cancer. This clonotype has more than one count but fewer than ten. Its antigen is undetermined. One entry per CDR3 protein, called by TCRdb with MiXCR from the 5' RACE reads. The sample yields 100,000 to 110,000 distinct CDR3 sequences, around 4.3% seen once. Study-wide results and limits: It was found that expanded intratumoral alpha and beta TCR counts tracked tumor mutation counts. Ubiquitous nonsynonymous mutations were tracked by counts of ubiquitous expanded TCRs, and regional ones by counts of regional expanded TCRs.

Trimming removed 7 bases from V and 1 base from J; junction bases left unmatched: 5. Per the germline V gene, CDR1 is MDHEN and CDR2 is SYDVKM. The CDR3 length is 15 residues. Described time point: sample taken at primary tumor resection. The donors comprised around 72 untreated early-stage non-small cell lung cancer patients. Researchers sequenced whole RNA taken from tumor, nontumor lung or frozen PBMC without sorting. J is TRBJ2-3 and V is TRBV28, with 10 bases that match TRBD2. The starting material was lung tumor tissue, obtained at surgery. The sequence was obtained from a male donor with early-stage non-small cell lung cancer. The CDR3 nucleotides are TGTGCCAGCACTCCCGGGACTAGCGGCACAGATACGCAGTATTTT. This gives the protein CASTPGTSGTDTQYF.